This TCR beta chain is drawn from a study of blood T cell repertoires in COVID-19. Measured with immunoSEQ multiplex PCR; TCRdb has only the in-frame clones, and not every one. The table includes about 180,000 clones, around 87% detected once. Unmatched junction bases numbered 7, after V lost 3 bases and J lost 2 bases. Germline loops: CDR1 MDHEN, CDR2 SYDVKM. The CDR3 sequence is 15 residues long. The chain carries TRBV28 and TRBJ2-7; 7 nucleotides line up with TRBD2. The clonotype was recovered from a woman in her 70s with COVID-19, enrolled during active disease. The sample taken for sequencing was peripheral blood. The CDR3 sequence: CASSFRGEIPYEQYF. The CDR3 bases are TGTGCCAGCAGTTTCCGGGGGGAAATCCCCTACGAGCAGTACTTC.